This record concerns one T cell receptor beta chain sequence. Its antigen is unknown. PCR used 60 Vbeta primers and 13 Jbeta primers. The data were produced by immunoSEQ multiplex PCR, yet TCRdb's version contains in-frame clones alone and is incomplete. The sample holds about 170,000 clones, 70% to 90% seen once. CDR1 is ENHRY and CDR2 is SYGVKD in the germline V gene. This CDR3 spans 13 amino acids. V was clipped by 3 bases and J by 2 bases, with 5 bases between them. The entry originates in a study of cytomegalovirus exposure and HLA in healthy donors. Study-level points and caveats: There was a cluster of highly shared sequence variants that was likely a sequencing artifact.

The receptor's source is a young man in good health and CMV-seropositive. This rearrangement joins TRBV10-3 to TRBJ1-3; the D gene is possibly TRBD1 (5 bases). The specimen was PBMCs. CDR3 protein: CAISEQAGNTIYF. In nucleotides, the CDR3 is TGTGCCATCAGTGAACAGGCTGGAAACACCATATATTTT.